This T cell receptor (beta chain) was sequenced during a study of tumor-infiltrating lymphocytes in primary liver carcinoma (dated by TCRdb to 2016 to 2017). About the study as a whole: Of the five patients, three men and two women aged 30 to 69 years, four had hepatocellular carcinoma and one had combined HCC and intrahepatic cholangiocarcinoma. Tumors of the five patients were stage T1-T3 N0M0 with maximum diameters of roughly 4 to 11 cm. Each sample produced roughly 3.65 to 7.5 million productive TCRbeta reads, and read depth showed no significant difference between tissue types. TCRbeta repertoire sequencing, expression microarrays and whole-exome sequencing were combined in the study across five regions of each liver tumor, with adjacent normal tissue and blood also included. TCRbeta repertoire sequencing covered 35 specimens from 5 patients: roughly 25 tumor regions, 5 adjacent noncancerous liver tissues and 5 peripheral blood samples. To link TCRbeta repertoire diversity to the local molecular phenotype, the 20 to 25 tumor region samples were profiled with Agilent mRNA microarrays. High reproducibility was observed for the technical replicate repertoires, with mean shared-clone rates around 0.89 and correlation coefficients above 0.95.

On this clonotype: There is no known antigen for this receptor. The junction does not match germline at one end; this may be a read error.

Without any cell sorting, total RNA and DNA were co-extracted from around 18-30 mg of bulk tissue using the AllPrep DNA/RNA mini kit. About 5 patients with histopathologically diagnosed primary liver carcinoma underwent surgical resection in China between late 2015 and 2016. Chronic HBV infection was present in the patients, and the patients were treatment-naive at sampling. Each tumor was sampled at five spatially separated regions: the tumor centre plus the superior, inferior, left-lateral and right-lateral poles. Histological examination found more than 80% viable tumor cells in every tumor sample. Fresh tumor and adjacent tissue pieces were bisected; one half was stored in RNAlater at -80°C, the other sent for histology. Overall study results and their limits: Only a few patients were included in the study, and the authors note that the findings should be validated in a larger study. Only about 7.5-25% of top clones were present in all five regions of a tumor, suggesting spatial heterogeneity of tumor-infiltrating T cells. A significantly larger repertoire fraction was made up by the top 250 clones in tumors than in blood (p = 0.039). Repertoire overlap was higher between tumor regions (mean roughly 36%) than tumor-adjacent (approximately 17%) or tumor-blood (about 14%) pairs, consistent with antigen-driven expansion. Because only the TCR beta chain was sequenced and unpaired alpha chains were not captured, true repertoire diversity is likely underestimated. Because the samples were bulk and unsorted, CD4+ and CD8+ T cell repertoires could not be compared.

Starting from about 500 ng total RNA, TCRbeta-specific cDNA was produced by reverse transcription with a constant-region primer and ProtoScript II reverse transcriptase. The TCRbeta libraries were prepared through three rounds of nested multiplex PCR following a slightly modified ARM-PCR procedure. Sample barcodes and Illumina adapters were attached in a final 25-cycle PCR using Deep VentR polymerase. Amplicons of 200-500 bp were gel-purified with a QIAquick gel extraction kit before sequencing. An Illumina HiSeq 2500 was used to sequence the TCRbeta amplicons with 250-bp paired-end reads. The paper's processing steps were these. Quality trimming of reads was performed with Trimmomatic v0.33, and paired reads were merged with FLASH v1.2.11 so that full CDR3 sequences could be recovered. MiGEC v1.2.1b assigned V, D and J germline segments to the rearranged TCRbeta sequences. Clonotype statistics and Shannon-Wiener diversity indices were computed with VDJtools v1.0.0. Except for diversity analysis, only the 250 most abundant clonotypes of each sample were used in subsequent analyses to reduce sampling bias. TCRdb handled the public reads itself, with Q25 trimming in fastp and clone calling in MiXCR, and kept productive beta chains. Each CDR3 protein gets just one entry, which takes the most common genes and DNA from the rows behind it. TCRdb assigned the V and J calls; the authors' analysis was not used. This sample holds approximately 190,000 distinct CDR3 sequences; about 85% were observed only once. Of the sample, roughly 18% is held by the ten largest clones.

This TCR came from a man aged 35 to 55 with primary liver carcinoma and hepatitis B virus infection. Sample: tumor tissue from primary liver carcinoma.

The CDR3 in this case is CASSQGFRMGIHNF. The DNA reads as follows: TGCGCCAGCAGCCAAGGGTTTCGAATGGGCATTCATAACTTC. The chain uses TRBV4-3 and TRBJ2-4; the D gene identity is not certain. CDR1 is given as LGHNA and CDR2 as YSLEER, both from the germline V gene. The CDR3 covers 14 residues, taking in both the cysteine and the phenylalanine. CDR3 DNA is the only sequence kept; it has 42 bases, read in frame from the first base.